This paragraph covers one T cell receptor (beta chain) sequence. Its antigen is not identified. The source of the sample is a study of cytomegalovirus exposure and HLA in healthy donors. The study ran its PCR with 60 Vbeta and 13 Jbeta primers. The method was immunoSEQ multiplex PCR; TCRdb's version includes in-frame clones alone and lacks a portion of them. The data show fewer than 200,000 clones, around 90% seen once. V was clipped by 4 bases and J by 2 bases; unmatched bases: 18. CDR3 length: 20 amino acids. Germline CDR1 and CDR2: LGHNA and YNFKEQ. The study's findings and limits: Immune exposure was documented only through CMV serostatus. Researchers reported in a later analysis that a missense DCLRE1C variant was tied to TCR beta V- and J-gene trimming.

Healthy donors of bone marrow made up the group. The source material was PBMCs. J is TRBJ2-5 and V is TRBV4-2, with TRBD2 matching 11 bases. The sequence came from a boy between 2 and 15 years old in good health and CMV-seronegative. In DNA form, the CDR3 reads TGTGCCAGCAGCCCACGAGGAAGGACTAGCGGGCACGAAACACAAGAGACCCAGTACTTC. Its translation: CASSPRGRTSGHETQETQYF.